Detailed here is one T cell receptor (beta chain). This clone came up a few times. Its recognized antigen is unknown. Base qualities are not at hand, and no much larger clone is one base apart. This same CDR3 is encoded by further DNA sequences in the sample. Receptor amplification or capture employed the immunoSEQ multiplex PCR assay. For the multiplex PCR, a mixture combining 60 forward primers for TCR Vbeta segments and 13 reverse primers for TCR Jbeta segments was used. The CDR3 region of rearranged TCR beta genes was amplified from genomic DNA with a multiplex PCR assay. Amplified TCR beta libraries were sequenced as 87-base-pair reads on the Illumina HiSeq System. Per the source publication's procedure: Across the roughly 700 repertoires, a later analysis counted some 81 million unique TCR beta chains, approximately 12 million of which were shared by at least two donors. Raw reads were error-corrected and collapsed into unique sequences by a nearest-neighbor algorithm in which closely related sequences were merged to remove PCR and sequencing errors. Alignment of CDR3 sequences to IMGT reference sequences was used to assign V, D and J gene segments. Each retained sequence needed at least a six-nucleotide match to both a V gene segment and a J gene segment. Rearrangements were called productive when the CDR3 lacked stop codons and stayed in frame with V and J; all others were non-productive. CDR3 was defined according to IMGT convention as the region running from the second conserved V-encoded cysteine to the conserved J-encoded phenylalanine. Sequences without an unambiguous match to a single V gene segment were excluded from the earlier analysis of a few hundred of the donors. An earlier analysis of roughly 590 of the donors called V segments functional above 56.7% productive rearrangements and segregating when the between-donor standard deviation exceeded 5%. A statistical classification framework was built to diagnose cytomegalovirus status from the catalog of TCR beta chain sequences. A later analysis assigned V and J genes by comparing TCR nucleotide sequences with IMGT/GENE-DB human TR gene sequences. Using the TCRdist pipeline, a later analysis assigned CDR3 sequences along with most-parsimonious VDJ recombination scenarios. In a later analysis, each TCR beta chain was defined by its CDR3 amino acid sequence together with its V-gene family, and reads lacking a unique V-gene family were excluded. In a later analysis, 450 to 600 highly shared, low-generation-probability nucleotide sequences were removed to address suspected cross-contamination and a sequencing artifact. For each public chain, a later analysis derived a clonal expansion index from normalized ranks of inferred template counts within each repertoire. A later analysis computed generation probabilities with a VDJ recombination model fitted to out-of-frame rearrangements, and checked the results against IGoR. In a later analysis, hypergeometric tests were used to score TCR-TCR, TCR-HLA and TCR-CMV co-occurrence, with a repertoire-size bias correction applied to TCR pairs. False discovery rates were estimated in a later analysis by permuting HLA or CMV assignments 20 times. In a later analysis, co-occurring TCRs were grouped using DBSCAN, and TCRdist sequence similarity was added for clustering within HLA-allele-positive subsets. Repertoires with fewer than 30,000 or more than 120,000 public chains were left out of co-occurrence clustering, as were five repertoires with anomalous nucleotide sharing. TCRdb limited this immuneACCESS table to in-frame rearrangements with V and J called. A share of clones is missing; checked studies link under half to unresolved V genes, and the rest is unexplained. The DNA was the basis for D and trimming; V, J and clone size are from that table. For this sample there are 150,000 to 200,000 clones; around 68% appear just once. The ten largest clones add up to less than 3% of the sample.

The cohort was made up of approximately 670 healthy bone marrow donors. At the time of sampling, all cohort members were nominally healthy, though unrecorded immune exposures were likely present. The donor tested CMV seronegative, placing the donor among the 350 or so seronegative members of the cohort. A peripheral blood sample was collected from each donor, and TCR beta sequencing was performed on peripheral blood mononuclear cells. The Qiagen DNeasy Blood Extraction Kit was used to extract genomic DNA from the blood cell samples. Taken from the germline V gene (reference sequence), the CDR1 and CDR2 loops are MNHEY and SMNVEV. The CDR3 starts with the cysteine, ends with the phenylalanine, and has 14 residues. Here the CDR3 DNA is all that survives: 42 bases in frame from base 1. V and J are truncated by 6 bases and 2 bases respectively, leaving an intervening sequence of 13 bases. The data are from a study of cytomegalovirus exposure and HLA in healthy donors (dated by TCRdb to about 2017). Regarding the research as a whole: In an earlier analysis of 450 to 750 of the donors, less than 350 Gb of sequence data and 117 million unique TCR beta sequences from about 179 million T cells were reported. About 320 gigabases of sequencing data and tens of millions of unique TCR sequences were included in an early release covering roughly 600 HLA-typed donors. Among the approximately 400 genotyped donors, around 81% belonged to the genetic ancestry cluster associated with self-reported Caucasian donors. The study was designed to test whether signatures of past pathogen exposure could be identified by cataloging public T cell receptors. The study used immunosequencing to profile the T cell repertoires of several hundred subjects and linked those repertoires to cytomegalovirus serostatus. A separate validation cohort of approximately 130 different subjects was used in addition to the approximately 700-subject first cohort. The study combined high-throughput TCR immunosequencing, statistical association of individual TCRs with disease status, and machine learning to predict cytomegalovirus infection status. In a later analysis, previously published TCR beta repertoires from roughly 710 donors were re-analyzed and high-resolution HLA genotyping was added so that TCR occurrence patterns could be studied. Rather than drawing on any new phenotypic data, the later analysis identified candidate immune exposures from TCR beta sequences and the way those sequences occurred across donors. An earlier analysis of fewer than 750 of the donors used high-throughput TCR beta sequencing to judge whether each TCR beta V gene segment behaved as functional or pseudogenic. Donor age, sex, ethnicity and CMV serostatus were compiled alongside the repertoire data. A later genetic analysis took genome-wide SNP genotypes for about 55% of the roughly 700 donors and used that subset as a discovery cohort. All discovery cohort repertoires had been generated on a single sequencing platform. HLA typing included class I and class II loci at four-digit resolution. Typing coverage varied by locus: roughly 629-640 donors for A, B, C, DRB1 and DQB1; approximately 500 for DQA1; about 590 for DPA1; roughly 450 for DPB1. About five DR-DQ haplotypes were treated as single units for association and clustering because of strong linkage in the cohort. Among 300 to 500 genotyped donors of the cohort, an average of roughly 230,000 unique TCR beta nucleotide sequences was sequenced per donor, of which 15% to 20% were non-productive. The full study reports these points: In an earlier analysis of about 540 of the donors, most TCR beta V segments were observed in productive rearrangements about 90% or about 30% of the time, broadly matching IMGT annotations. An association between a missense DCLRE1C variant and V-gene and J-gene trimming of TCR beta chains was found in a later genetic analysis and replicated in an independent cohort. The cohort was sequenced for TCR beta chains only, and without alpha or paired-chain data the features that could be detected were limited. The classifier was reported to diagnose cytomegalovirus status with high specificity and sensitivity in both the original cohort and the validation cohort. A cluster of highly shared sequence variants was judged likely to be a technical artifact of the sequencing pipeline. A total of about 150 TCR beta chains were listed by the study as associated with cytomegalovirus. For the cohort, immune exposure information was limited to CMV serostatus. The authors suggested that the approach could potentially be extended to other disease states and immunological phenotypes. Several of the top co-occurrence clusters appeared to be linked to parvovirus B19, influenza, CMV and Epstein-Barr virus, according to a later analysis. Most TCR sequences were observed very rarely across donors, whereas some public TCRs were present in many individuals. In a later analysis, around 15,000 TCR beta sequences were associated with specific HLA alleles at a false discovery rate of 0.05. Because some donors lacked HLA typing at each locus, the association tests relied only on the typed subset. Correlated functional status among segregating V segments might reflect linkage disequilibrium, but an unknown experimental factor could not be ruled out. A later analysis found that HLA-associated TCR beta chains were more clonally expanded and had lower generation probabilities than equally common non-associated chains. Some IMGT-functional V segments, including TRBV6-2 and TRBV6-3, could not be distinguished by the 87-base-pair reads and were therefore excluded. In a later analysis, TCR association rates were found to vary across HLA loci, with the most associated TCRs seen for DRB1 alleles and the fewest for HLA-C alleles. Fewer than 20 rarely observed V segments, including chromosome 9 orphons, were excluded from the earlier analysis of about 500 of the donors because counts were too low. A further reported finding was that TCR beta sequences accurately predicted the HLA-A and HLA-B alleles for most subjects in the first cohort. In vitro tests confirmed that a few of the cytomegalovirus-associated TCR beta chains recognize cytomegalovirus antigens. The presence/absence analyses assumed that sequencing depth was roughly uniform across donors, and that assumption may not be true. According to a later analysis, most CMV-associated TCR beta chains appeared to be HLA-restricted, and the HLA associations seemed to be driven largely by CMV exposure. When HLA alleles, especially DR and DQ, strongly co-occurred, TCR associations were difficult to assign to individual alleles. In a later genetic analysis, fewer N-insertions in productive TCRs were reported among donors in an Asian-associated ancestry cluster than the approximately 670-donor mean.

This TCR derives from a man between 40 and 49 years old in good health and CMV-seronegative. The material sequenced was PBMCs. The sequence joins TRBV27 to TRBJ2-5; TRBD1 might be the D gene, on 5 matching bases. The base sequence is TGTGCCAGCAGCCACCGCGACAGTCAAGAGACCCAGTACTTC. Protein translation: CASSHRDSQETQYF.